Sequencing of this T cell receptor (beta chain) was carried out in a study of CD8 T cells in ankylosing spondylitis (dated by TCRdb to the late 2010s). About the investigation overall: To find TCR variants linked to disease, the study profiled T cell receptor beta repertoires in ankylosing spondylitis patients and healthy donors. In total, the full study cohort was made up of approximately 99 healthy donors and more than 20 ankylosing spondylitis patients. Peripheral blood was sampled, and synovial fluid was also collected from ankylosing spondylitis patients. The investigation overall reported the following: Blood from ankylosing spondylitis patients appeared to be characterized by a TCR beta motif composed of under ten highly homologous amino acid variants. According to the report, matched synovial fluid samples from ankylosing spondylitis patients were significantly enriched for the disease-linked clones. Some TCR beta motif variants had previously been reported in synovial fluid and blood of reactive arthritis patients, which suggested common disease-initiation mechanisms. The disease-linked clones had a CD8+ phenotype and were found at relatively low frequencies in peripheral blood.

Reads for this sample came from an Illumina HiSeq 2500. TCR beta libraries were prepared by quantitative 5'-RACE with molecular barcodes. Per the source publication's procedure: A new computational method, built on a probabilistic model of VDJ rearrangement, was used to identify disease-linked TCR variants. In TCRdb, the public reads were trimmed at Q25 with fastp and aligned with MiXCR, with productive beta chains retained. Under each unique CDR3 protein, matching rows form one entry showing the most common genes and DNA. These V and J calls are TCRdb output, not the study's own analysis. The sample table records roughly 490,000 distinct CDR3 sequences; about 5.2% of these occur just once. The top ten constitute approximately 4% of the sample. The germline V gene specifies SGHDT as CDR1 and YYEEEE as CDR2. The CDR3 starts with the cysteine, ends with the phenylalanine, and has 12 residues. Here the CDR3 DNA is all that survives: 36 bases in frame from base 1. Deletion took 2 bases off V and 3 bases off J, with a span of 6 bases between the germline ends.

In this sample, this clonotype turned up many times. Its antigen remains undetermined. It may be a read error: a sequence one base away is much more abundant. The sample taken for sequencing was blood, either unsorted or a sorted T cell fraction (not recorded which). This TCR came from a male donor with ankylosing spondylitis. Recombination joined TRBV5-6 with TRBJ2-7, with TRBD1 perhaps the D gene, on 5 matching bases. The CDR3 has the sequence CASSFDSYEQYF. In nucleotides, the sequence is TGTGCCAGCAGCTTCGACAGCTACGAGCAGTACTTC.